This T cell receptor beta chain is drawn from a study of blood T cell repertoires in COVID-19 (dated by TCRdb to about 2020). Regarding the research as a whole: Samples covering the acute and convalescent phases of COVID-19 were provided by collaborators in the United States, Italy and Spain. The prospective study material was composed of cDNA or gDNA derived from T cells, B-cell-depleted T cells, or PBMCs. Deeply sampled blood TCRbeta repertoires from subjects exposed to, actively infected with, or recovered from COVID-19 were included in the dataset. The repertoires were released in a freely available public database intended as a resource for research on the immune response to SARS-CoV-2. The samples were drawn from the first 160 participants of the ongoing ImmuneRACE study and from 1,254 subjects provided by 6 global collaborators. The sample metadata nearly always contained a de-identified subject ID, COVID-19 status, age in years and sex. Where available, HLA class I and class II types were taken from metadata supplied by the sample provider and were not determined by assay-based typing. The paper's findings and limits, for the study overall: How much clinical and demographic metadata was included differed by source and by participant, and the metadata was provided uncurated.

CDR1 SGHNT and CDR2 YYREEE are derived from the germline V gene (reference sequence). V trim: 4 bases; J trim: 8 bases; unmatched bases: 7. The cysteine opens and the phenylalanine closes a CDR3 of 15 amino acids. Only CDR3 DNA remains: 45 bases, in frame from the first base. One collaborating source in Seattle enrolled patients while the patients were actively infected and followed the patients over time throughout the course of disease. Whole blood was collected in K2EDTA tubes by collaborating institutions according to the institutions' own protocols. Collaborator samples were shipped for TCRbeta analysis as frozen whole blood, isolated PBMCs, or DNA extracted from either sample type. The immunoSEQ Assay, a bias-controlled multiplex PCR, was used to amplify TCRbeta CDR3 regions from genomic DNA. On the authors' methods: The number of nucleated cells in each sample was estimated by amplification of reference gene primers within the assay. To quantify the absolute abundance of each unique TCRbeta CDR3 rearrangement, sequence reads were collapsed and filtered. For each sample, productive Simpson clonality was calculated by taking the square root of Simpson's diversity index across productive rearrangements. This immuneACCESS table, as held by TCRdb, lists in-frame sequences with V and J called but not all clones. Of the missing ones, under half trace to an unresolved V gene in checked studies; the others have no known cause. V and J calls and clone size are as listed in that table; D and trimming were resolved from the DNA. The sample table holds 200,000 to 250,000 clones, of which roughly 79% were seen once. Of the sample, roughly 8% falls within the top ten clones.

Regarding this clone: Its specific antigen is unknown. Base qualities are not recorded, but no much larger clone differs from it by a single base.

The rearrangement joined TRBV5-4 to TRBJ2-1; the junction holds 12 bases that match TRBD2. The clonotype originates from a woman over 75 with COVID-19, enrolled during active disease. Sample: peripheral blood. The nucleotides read TGTGCCAGCAGCCCTAGCGGGAGGGCCGACGATGAGCAGTTCTTC. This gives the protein CASSPSGRADDEQFF.